One sample yielded the 6 T cell receptor beta chains listed below, sequenced in a study of human T cells and chemical hapten exposure. The time point here: patch test 2, 6 weeks after DPC sensitization. Stated treatment: therapeutic diphenylcyclopropenone sensitization with weekly scalp DPC. Each CDR3 protein gets one entry after TCRdb re-called the RACE reads with MiXCR. The top ten hold just over 2% of the sample, which has some 100,000 distinct CDR3 sequences, approximately 9.3% seen once. Sample: whole blood, taken in connection with sensitization to the hapten diphenylcyclopropenone (DPC). These receptors all come from a woman in her forties with alopecia areata. Some clones in this sample may be carry-over from other donors' samples.

The V gene is TRBV28, the J gene TRBJ1-1, with D possibly TRBD1 on 6 matching bases. CDR1 and CDR2 from the germline V gene are MDHEN and SYDVKM. The CDR3 loop spans 16 amino acids. The V end was cut by 3 bases, the J end by 1 base, with 15 bases between. The DNA for the CDR3 is TGTGCCAGCAGTTTGCCCACCCTACAGGGGAACACTGAAGCTTTCTTT. The encoded protein is CASSLPTLQGNTEAFF.

This clonotype has ten or more counts. The rearrangement uses TRBV6-2 or TRBV6-3 and TRBJ2-2; no clear D. Germline loops: CDR1 MNHEY, CDR2 SVGEGT. This CDR3 is built from 18 residues. The germline V and J ends were trimmed by 5 bases and 1 base, with 20 bases remaining between them. The CDR3: CASSPAPYKDGNTGELFF. In DNA, the CDR3 is TGTGCCAGCAGTCCTGCCCCCTACAAGGATGGGAACACCGGGGAGCTGTTTTTT.

This clonotype appeared a few times. The chain joins TRBV12-3 or TRBV12-4 to TRBJ2-7, with 8 positions matching TRBD1. V lost 6 bases and J lost 3; bases outside the gene matches: 13. This CDR3 is built from 16 residues. DNA for the CDR3: TGTGCCAGCAGCTGGGGAAGGACAGGGTTAGGCTACGAGCAGTACTTC. Encoded protein: CASSWGRTGLGYEQYF.

A remark on this clonotype: At one of its ends the junction is not consistent with the germline gene, which may arise from a read error. The chain is built from TRBV7-8 and TRBJ2-1, with 9 bases that match TRBD2. The CDR3 runs 13 residues. Germline CDR1 reads SGHVS; CDR2 reads FQNEAQ. CDR3 region: CASSLVGTSPTPF. The DNA for the CDR3 is TGTGCCAGCAGCTTAGTAGGGACTAGCCCTACCCCTTTC.

This clonotype was seen repeatedly, ten times or more. The genes are TRBV24-1 and TRBJ2-2, with D perhaps matching TRBD1 or TRBD2 (5 bases each). The CDR3 spans 15 residues. The germline CDR1 and CDR2 sequences are KGHDR and SFDVKD. Trimming shortened V by 6 bases and J by 2 bases, and 12 bases separated the two germline ends. This CDR3 reads CATSPWGTNTGELFF. The DNA for the CDR3 is TGTGCCACCAGTCCCTGGGGGACCAACACCGGGGAGCTGTTTTTT.

This clonotype was counted at least ten times. The J gene is TRBJ1-5, the V gene TRBV7-8; D is possibly TRBD1 (5 bases). With 1 base removed from V and 3 bases from J, the gap between germline ends came to 13 bases. The CDR3 runs 16 residues. The V gene's germline CDR1 is SGHVS and CDR2 FQNEAQ. The CDR3 loop reads CASSLGWGVYNQPQHF. The CDR3 DNA sequence: TGTGCCAGCAGCTTAGGATGGGGGGTTTACAATCAGCCCCAGCATTTT.